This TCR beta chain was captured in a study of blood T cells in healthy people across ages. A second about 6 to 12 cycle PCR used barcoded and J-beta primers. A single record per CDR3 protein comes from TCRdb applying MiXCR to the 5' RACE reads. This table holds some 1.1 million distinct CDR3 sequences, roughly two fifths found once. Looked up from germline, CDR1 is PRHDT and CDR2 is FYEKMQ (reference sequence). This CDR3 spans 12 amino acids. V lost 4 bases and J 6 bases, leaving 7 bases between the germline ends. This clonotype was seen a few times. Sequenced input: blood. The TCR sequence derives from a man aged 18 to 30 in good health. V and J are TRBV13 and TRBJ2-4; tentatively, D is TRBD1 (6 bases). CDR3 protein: CASSSDRNIQYF. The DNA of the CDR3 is TGTGCCAGCAGCTCGGACAGAAACATTCAGTACTTC.